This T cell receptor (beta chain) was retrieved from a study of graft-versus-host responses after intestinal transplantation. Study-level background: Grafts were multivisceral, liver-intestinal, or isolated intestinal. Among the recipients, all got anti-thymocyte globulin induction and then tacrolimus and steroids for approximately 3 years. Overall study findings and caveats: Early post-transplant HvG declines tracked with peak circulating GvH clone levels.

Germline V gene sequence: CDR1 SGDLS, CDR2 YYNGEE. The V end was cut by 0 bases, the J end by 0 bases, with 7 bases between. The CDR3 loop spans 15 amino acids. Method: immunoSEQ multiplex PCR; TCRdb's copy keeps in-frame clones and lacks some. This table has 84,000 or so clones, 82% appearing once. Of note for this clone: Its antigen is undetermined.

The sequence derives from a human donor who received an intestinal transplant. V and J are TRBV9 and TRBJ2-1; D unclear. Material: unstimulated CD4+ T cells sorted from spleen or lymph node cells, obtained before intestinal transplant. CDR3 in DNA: TGTGCCAGCAGCGTAGGGTCTAGCTCCTACAATGAGCAGTTCTTC. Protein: CASSVGSSSYNEQFF.